This T cell receptor beta chain was sequenced for a study of molecular identifiers for immune sequencing clone quantification. The wider study: Split five ways in replicates, RNA from roughly 20,000 or 100,000 naive CD8 cells had four portions sequenced.

In this sample, this clonotype turned up a few times. Bulk TCR library preparation followed previously described methods with listed TCR primers. TCRdb independently ran MiXCR on the PCR reads; one entry per CDR3 protein. The repertoire holds roughly 320,000 distinct CDR3 sequences, with about 23% as singletons. The CDR3 is made up of 14 amino acids. The germline V gene encodes CDR1 LGHDT and CDR2 YNNKEL (reference sequence). The V and J ends lost 6 bases and 5 bases, in that order; junction bases with no gene match: 7. Sorted cells numbering about 19,000 to 1,100,000, with 10%, 30% or 50% RNA, yielded the naive CD8 libraries. Sorting was used to obtain naive CD8 T cells (CD8+CD4-CCR7+CD45RA+).

The sequence was obtained from a human donor in good health. Some libraries in this study had Jurkat cell RNA spiked in. Source material: naive CD8+ T cells from blood, with Jurkat cell RNA spiked in. The subset: FACS-sorted CD8+CD4-CCR7+CD45RA+ naive T cells. The V gene is TRBV3-1, the J gene TRBJ1-1; 9 bases are shared with TRBD1. CDR3 in amino acids: CASRKQGAETEAFF. The CDR3 bases are TGTGCCAGCAGGAAACAGGGGGCCGAAACTGAAGCTTTCTTT.